The rows below give T cell receptor beta chains drawn from one sample of a study of blood T cell repertoires in COVID-19. Assay: immunoSEQ multiplex PCR; the TCRdb copy retains only in-frame clones and omits some. This table holds a few hundred thousand clones, about 86% found once. Sequenced input: peripheral blood. These TCRs come from a woman aged 25 to 39 who had recovered from COVID-19. The CDR3 runs from the conserved cysteine through the conserved F or W. The D gene is left open where the match is weak. Expanded clones are given a class, and other clones once, few, many or no size at all.

length: 15
size: NA
D: NA
V: TRBV15
J: TRBJ2-1
DNA: TGTGCCACCAGCAGAGAGGGCATAACCTACAATGAGCAGTTCTTC
CDR3: CATSREGITYNEQFF

length: 15
size: NA
D: NA
V: TRBV18
J: TRBJ2-7
DNA: TGTGCCAGCTCACCAGAAGTGCAGGGTAGTTGGGAGCAGTACTTC
CDR3: CASSPEVQGSWEQYF

length: 15
size: many
D: NA
V: TRBV4-3
J: TRBJ2-7
DNA: TGCGCCAGCAGCCAAGAAGGCGGTAGCGGCTACGAGCAGTACTTC
CDR3: CASSQEGGSGYEQYF

length: 13
size: once
D: TRBD1
V: TRBV5-1
J: TRBJ2-1
DNA: TGCGCCAGCAGCGGGACAGGCTACAATGAGCAGTTCTTC
CDR3: CASSGTGYNEQFF

length: 15
size: NA
D: NA
V: TRBV5-6
J: TRBJ1-6
DNA: TGTGCCAGCAGCACAGGGAATCCCGGCATTTCACCCCTCCACTTT
CDR3: CASSTGNPGISPLHF

length: 17
size: NA
D: NA
V: TRBV21-1
J: TRBJ1-6
DNA: TGTGCCAGCAGCAAAAATATCCCTCCAGGGGATAATTCACCCCTCCACTTT
CDR3: CASSKNIPPGDNSPLHF

length: 15
size: NA
D: NA
V: TRBV9
J: TRBJ1-1
DNA: TGTGCCAGCAGCGTAGTCGGGGGGAGGAACACTGAAGCTTTCTTT
CDR3: CASSVVGGRNTEAFF

length: 13
size: NA
D: TRBD1
V: TRBV30
J: TRBJ1-6
DNA: TGTGCCTGGAAAGGGACAGGGGATTCACCCCTCCACTTT
CDR3: CAWKGTGDSPLHF

length: 15
size: NA
D: TRBD1
V: TRBV5-6
J: TRBJ2-7
DNA: TGTGCCAGCAGCTTTGGGACAGGGTCAAACTACGAGCAGTACTTC
CDR3: CASSFGTGSNYEQYF

length: 17
size: NA
D: NA
V: TRBV24-1
J: TRBJ1-6
DNA: TGTGCCACCAGTGACCTCCAGGGATCAAGCTACAATTCACCCCTCCACTTT
CDR3: CATSDLQGSSYNSPLHF

length: 17
size: NA
D: TRBD2
V: TRBV5-1
J: TRBJ2-3
DNA: TGCGCCAGCAGCTTGGAGTCTAGCGGAGCTAGCACAGATACGCAGTATTTT
CDR3: CASSLESSGASTDTQYF

length: 15
size: NA
D: TRBD2
V: TRBV19
J: TRBJ2-1
DNA: TGTGCCAGTAGTATAGCGGCTAGCGGGAGAAATGAGCAGTTCTTC
CDR3: CASSIAASGRNEQFF

length: 18
size: NA
D: TRBD2
V: TRBV15
J: TRBJ2-3
DNA: TGTGCCACCTGGACGGTCGATTGGAACGGGAGGGCCGAGGGTACGCAGTATTTT
CDR3: CATWTVDWNGRAEGTQYF

length: 12
size: NA
D: TRBD1
V: TRBV27
J: TRBJ1-1
DNA: TGTGCCAGCGGACAGGCCTTCACTGAAGCTTTCTTT
CDR3: CASGQAFTEAFF

length: 16
size: NA
D: TRBD2
V: TRBV9
J: TRBJ2-3
DNA: TGTGCCAGCAGCGTAGTCGCGGGAGGGCCAACAGATACGCAGTATTTT
CDR3: CASSVVAGGPTDTQYF

length: 16
size: few
D: TRBD1
V: TRBV19
J: TRBJ1-5
DNA: TGTGCCAGTAGCCTCGGACAGGGGGGATTGGTTCAGCCCCAGCATTTT
CDR3: CASSLGQGGLVQPQHF

length: 14
size: once
D: TRBD1
V: TRBV19
J: TRBJ2-1
DNA: TGTGCCACTCCGGGACAGGGATCGTACAATGAGCAGTTCTTC
CDR3: CATPGQGSYNEQFF

length: 15
size: few
D: NA
V: TRBV18
J: TRBJ1-3
DNA: TGTGCCAGCTCACCGAAGCAGGGCTCTGGAAACACCATATATTTT
CDR3: CASSPKQGSGNTIYF

length: 16
size: NA
D: NA
V: TRBV5-6
J: TRBJ2-6
DNA: TGTGCCAGCAGCTTGGTGAAAGGAGCCGGGGCCAACGTCCTGACTTTC
CDR3: CASSLVKGAGANVLTF

length: 15
size: NA
D: NA
V: TRBV5-4
J: TRBJ1-3
DNA: TGTGCCAGCAGCTTGGATCAGAACTCTGGAAACACCATATATTTT
CDR3: CASSLDQNSGNTIYF

length: 16
size: few
D: TRBD2
V: TRBV7-3
J: TRBJ2-2
DNA: TGTGCCAGCAGCCCTCTAGCGGGACTGGGTACCGGGGAGCTGTTTTTT
CDR3: CASSPLAGLGTGELFF

length: 15
size: NA
D: NA
V: TRBV4-1
J: TRBJ2-7
DNA: TGCGCCAGCAGCCAAGACCCAGCGGGCTACTACGAGCAGTACTTC
CDR3: CASSQDPAGYYEQYF

length: 16
size: NA
D: TRBD2
V: TRBV27
J: TRBJ2-3
DNA: TGTGCCAGCAGTTTATTGGGTAGCGGGGGGGCAGATACGCAGTATTTT
CDR3: CASSLLGSGGADTQYF

length: 14
size: NA
D: TRBD1
V: TRBV2
J: TRBJ1-5
DNA: TGTGCTTCCGCGGAGGGGACAGGTGTTCGGCCCCAGCATTTT
CDR3: CASAEGTGVRPQHF

length: 12
size: NA
D: TRBD1
V: TRBV19
J: TRBJ2-7
DNA: TGTGCGGCCGGGACAGGGGCTTACGAGCAGTACTTC
CDR3: CAAGTGAYEQYF

length: 11
size: NA
D: NA
V: TRBV3-1/TRBV3-2
J: TRBJ2-2
DNA: TGTGCCAGCAGCCACAAAGGGGAGCTGTTTTTT
CDR3: CASSHKGELFF

length: 14
size: NA
D: NA
V: TRBV15
J: TRBJ2-7
DNA: TGTGCCACCAGCAGAGATCCAGGGGAGGGCGAGCAGTACTTC
CDR3: CATSRDPGEGEQYF

length: 15
size: NA
D: NA
V: TRBV18
J: TRBJ2-3
DNA: TGTGCCAGCTCACCAACGGCGGCTAGCACAGATACGCAGTATTTT
CDR3: CASSPTAASTDTQYF

length: 17
size: NA
D: NA
V: TRBV19
J: TRBJ2-2
DNA: TGTGCCAGTAGTATAGTCTCCCTTAGTCCGAACACCGGGGAGCTGTTTTTT
CDR3: CASSIVSLSPNTGELFF

length: 13
size: NA
D: TRBD1
V: TRBV12-3/TRBV12-4
J: TRBJ2-6
DNA: TGTGCCAGCAGTACAGGGGCGGCCAACGTCCTGACTTTC
CDR3: CASSTGAANVLTF

length: 15
size: NA
D: NA
V: TRBV27
J: TRBJ2-7
DNA: TGTGCCAGCACCCTCAACGGACAGGGAGGGGACGAGCAGTACTTC
CDR3: CASTLNGQGGDEQYF

length: 15
size: NA
D: NA
V: TRBV18
J: TRBJ1-4
DNA: TGTGCCAGCTCACCACCGTCCAGGGCTCAGGAAAAACTGTTTTTT
CDR3: CASSPPSRAQEKLFF

length: 15
size: NA
D: NA
V: TRBV6-5
J: TRBJ1-4
DNA: TGTGCCAGCAGTTACATCTACAGCCTGGGCGAAAAACTGTTTTTT
CDR3: CASSYIYSLGEKLFF

length: 15
size: NA
D: TRBD1
V: TRBV2
J: TRBJ1-5
DNA: TGTGCCAGCAGTGAAAGTCAGGGGGCAGGACAGCCCCAGCATTTT
CDR3: CASSESQGAGQPQHF

length: 13
size: NA
D: NA
V: TRBV6-1
J: TRBJ1-3
DNA: TGTGCCAGCAGTGAGCAGACATTAGACACCATATATTTT
CDR3: CASSEQTLDTIYF

length: 15
size: once
D: TRBD2
V: TRBV28
J: TRBJ2-3
DNA: TGTGCCAGCAGCCCGGCTAGCGGGTTCACAGATACGCAGTATTTT
CDR3: CASSPASGFTDTQYF

length: 15
size: NA
D: NA
V: TRBV19
J: TRBJ2-2
DNA: TGTGCCACTCACCGAACTTTCTCGAGTCACGGGGAGCTGTTTTTT
CDR3: CATHRTFSSHGELFF

length: 15
size: NA
D: TRBD1
V: TRBV2
J: TRBJ2-5
DNA: TGTGCCAGCAGTGGGCAGGGACAGCTCGGTGGGGCCCAGTACTTC
CDR3: CASSGQGQLGGAQYF

length: 13
size: NA
D: TRBD1
V: TRBV30
J: TRBJ1-1
DNA: TGTGCCTGGGGACAGGGCACGAACACTGAAGCTTTCTTT
CDR3: CAWGQGTNTEAFF

length: 15
size: NA
D: TRBD2
V: TRBV11-3
J: TRBJ2-2
DNA: TGTGCCAGCAGCGTTAGCGGGAAGGGCACCGGGGAGCTGTTTTTT
CDR3: CASSVSGKGTGELFF

length: 11
size: NA
D: NA
V: TRBV12-3/TRBV12-4
J: TRBJ2-1
DNA: TGTGCCAGCAGTTCATACAATGAGCAGTTCTTC
CDR3: CASSSYNEQFF

length: 16
size: NA
D: NA
V: TRBV5-1
J: TRBJ2-7
DNA: TGCGCCAGCAGGGGAGTTGATAGGGAGCCCACCTACGAGCAGTACTTC
CDR3: CASRGVDREPTYEQYF

length: 17
size: NA
D: NA
V: TRBV3-1/TRBV3-2
J: TRBJ1-1
DNA: TGTGCCAGCAGCCAAGGACCCGAGGGTTCCATGAACACTGAAGCTTTCTTT
CDR3: CASSQGPEGSMNTEAFF

length: 15
size: NA
D: NA
V: TRBV19
J: TRBJ2-2
DNA: TGTGCCAGTATTCCTGGCAGCGCGAACACCGGGGAGCTGTTTTTT
CDR3: CASIPGSANTGELFF

length: 13
size: NA
D: TRBD1
V: TRBV29-1
J: TRBJ1-2
DNA: TGCAGCGTTGAGCGCGCAGGGGGAGATGGCTACACCTTC
CDR3: CSVERAGGDGYTF

length: 13
size: NA
D: NA
V: TRBV18
J: TRBJ1-1
DNA: TGTGCCAGCTCACCCGACAGGCACACTGAAGCTTTCTTT
CDR3: CASSPDRHTEAFF

length: 14
size: NA
D: NA
V: TRBV10-3
J: TRBJ2-7
DNA: TGTGCCATCAGTCAACAGGGAATTGGGAACGAGCAGTACTTC
CDR3: CAISQQGIGNEQYF

length: 16
size: once
D: TRBD1
V: TRBV28
J: TRBJ1-5
DNA: TGTGCCAGCAGTGGGTCACAGGGGGATAACTTTAGGCCCCAGCATTTT
CDR3: CASSGSQGDNFRPQHF

length: 11
size: NA
D: NA
V: TRBV10-3
J: TRBJ2-7
DNA: TGTGCCATCGGCCAGGGCAACGAGCAGTACTTC
CDR3: CAIGQGNEQYF

length: 13
size: NA
D: NA
V: TRBV7-9
J: TRBJ1-2
DNA: TGTGCCAGCAGCTTCGGGAAAAGCTATGGCTACACCTTC
CDR3: CASSFGKSYGYTF

length: 18
size: once
D: NA
V: TRBV12-5
J: TRBJ1-6
DNA: TGTGCTAGTGGTTTACCACCCGGAGGTGACTCGGGTAATTCACCCCTCCACTTT
CDR3: CASGLPPGGDSGNSPLHF

length: 13
size: few
D: NA
V: TRBV30
J: TRBJ2-7
DNA: TGTGCCTGGAGTGTAGGGGATACCTACGAGCAGTACTTC
CDR3: CAWSVGDTYEQYF

length: 12
size: NA
D: NA
V: TRBV6-5
J: TRBJ2-7
DNA: TGTGCCAGCAGTTCCGGCGCGAGGGAGCAGTACTTC
CDR3: CASSSGAREQYF

length: 17
size: NA
D: NA
V: TRBV4-3
J: TRBJ1-1
DNA: TGCGCCAGCAGCCAAGATTTACGTTTCGGGGTGGGAACTGAAGCTTTCTTT
CDR3: CASSQDLRFGVGTEAFF

length: 14
size: NA
D: TRBD1
V: TRBV7-9
J: TRBJ1-1
DNA: TGTGCCAGCAGCCGGGGGACAGGGCAATCTGAAGCTTTCTTT
CDR3: CASSRGTGQSEAFF

length: 15
size: NA
D: TRBD1
V: TRBV7-6
J: TRBJ2-5
DNA: TGTGCCAGCAGCTTAGCTGGCAGGGGGTACGAGACCCAGTACTTC
CDR3: CASSLAGRGYETQYF

length: 12
size: NA
D: NA
V: TRBV15
J: TRBJ1-2
DNA: TGTGCCACCAGCTTTGACTATAGTGGCTACACCTTC
CDR3: CATSFDYSGYTF

length: 14
size: NA
D: TRBD2
V: TRBV29-1
J: TRBJ2-7
DNA: TGCAGCGTTGATGCGAGCGGGGACTCCTACGAGCAGTACTTC
CDR3: CSVDASGDSYEQYF

length: 15
size: NA
D: TRBD2
V: TRBV3-1/TRBV3-2
J: TRBJ2-7
DNA: TGTGCCAGCAGCCAGCCTAGCGGGAGCAGCTACGAGCAGTACTTC
CDR3: CASSQPSGSSYEQYF